The rows below give T cell receptor beta chains drawn from one sample of a study of PD-1 blockade in classical Hodgkin lymphoma. Sequencing was performed with immunoSEQ multiplex PCR; in TCRdb, only in-frame clones are kept and a portion is missing. The table has some 150,000 clones, about 81% seen once; the top ten hold 7.5% to 10%. The sample in question was peripheral blood mononuclear cells (PBMCs), obtained before the second cycle of nivolumab. The receptors originated from a human donor with classical Hodgkin lymphoma. Both conserved end residues are part of each CDR3. The D gene is left open where the match is weak. Clone size, where shown, is once, few, many, or a class for clones that have expanded.

D: TRBD1
V: TRBV19
J: TRBJ2-2
size: once
DNA: TGTGCCAGTAGTATATCTGACAGGGCGGCGGGGGAGCTGTTTTTT
CDR3: CASSISDRAAGELFF

D: .
V: TRBV6-1
J: TRBJ1-2
size: .
DNA: TGTGCCAGCAGTGAATTGAGGGGTGGGGGCTACACCTTC
CDR3: CASSELRGGGYTF

D: TRBD1
V: TRBV6-5
J: TRBJ1-1
size: .
DNA: TGTGCCAGCCGATCGACAGGGGGGAACACTGAAGCTTTCTTT
CDR3: CASRSTGGNTEAFF

D: .
V: TRBV10-3
J: TRBJ1-1
size: .
DNA: TGTGCCATCAGCCTTACAGGGATTCAGACTGAAGCTTTCTTT
CDR3: CAISLTGIQTEAFF

D: .
V: TRBV25-1
J: TRBJ1-4
size: .
DNA: TGTGCCAGCACCGAGGGCGGAAAACTGTTTTTT
CDR3: CASTEGGKLFF

D: TRBD2
V: TRBV28
J: TRBJ2-2
size: .
DNA: TGTGCCGGGAGAACTAGCGGGAGTGGTGCCGGGGAGCTGTTTTTT
CDR3: CAGRTSGSGAGELFF

D: .
V: TRBV5-8
J: TRBJ2-5
size: .
DNA: TGTGCCAGCAGCTCGGGCCACAGGGTTCAAGAGACCCAGTACTTC
CDR3: CASSSGHRVQETQYF

D: TRBD2
V: TRBV29-1
J: TRBJ2-3
size: .
DNA: TGCAGCGGACTAGCGGGAAGCACAGATACGCAGTATTTT
CDR3: CSGLAGSTDTQYF

D: TRBD1
V: TRBV2
J: TRBJ2-7
size: .
DNA: TGTGCCAGCAGTAGGGGACAGGGTCCCACCTACGAGCAGTACTTC
CDR3: CASSRGQGPTYEQYF

D: .
V: TRBV7-2
J: TRBJ2-3
size: .
DNA: TGTGCCAGCAGCCAGGCGGGGTACTTCACAGATACGCAGTATTTT
CDR3: CASSQAGYFTDTQYF

D: .
V: TRBV2
J: TRBJ2-7
size: .
DNA: TGTGCCAGCAGGACCGGGACCATCTACGAGCAGTACTTC
CDR3: CASRTGTIYEQYF

D: .
V: TRBV7-3
J: TRBJ2-3
size: .
DNA: TGTGCCAGCAGCCCCCGGCGGAGCACAGATACGCAGTATTTT
CDR3: CASSPRRSTDTQYF

D: TRBD1
V: TRBV19
J: TRBJ2-7
size: .
DNA: TGTGCCAGTAGTGCCCCGGGACAGGGGGCCTACGAGCAGTACTTC
CDR3: CASSAPGQGAYEQYF

D: TRBD1
V: TRBV7-2
J: TRBJ2-5
size: .
DNA: TGTGCCAGCAGCTTAGCACGGACAGGGTTAGAGACCCAGTACTTC
CDR3: CASSLARTGLETQYF

D: TRBD1
V: TRBV5-4
J: TRBJ1-4
size: .
DNA: TGTGCCAGCAGCCTCCGGGACAGGGAGAATGAAAAACTGTTTTTT
CDR3: CASSLRDRENEKLFF

D: .
V: TRBV19
J: TRBJ1-1
size: .
DNA: TGTGCCAGTAGTATAGATCCTATGGAGAACACTGAAGCTTTCTTT
CDR3: CASSIDPMENTEAFF

D: .
V: TRBV9
J: TRBJ1-5
size: .
DNA: TGTGCCAGCAGCCCTACAGGACACAATCAGCCCCAGCATTTT
CDR3: CASSPTGHNQPQHF

D: .
V: TRBV6-5
J: TRBJ1-2
size: .
DNA: TGTGCCAGCAGGGACGGGGGGGGAGGGAGCTATGGCTACACCTTC
CDR3: CASRDGGGGSYGYTF

D: .
V: TRBV9
J: TRBJ1-3
size: .
DNA: TGTGCCAGCAGCGATTCAGGGTACTCTGGAAACACCATATATTTT
CDR3: CASSDSGYSGNTIYF

D: .
V: TRBV6-5
J: TRBJ1-6
size: few
DNA: TGTGCCAGCAGTTACGGTCAGGGCTATCGTTCACCCCTCCACTTT
CDR3: CASSYGQGYRSPLHF

D: .
V: TRBV6-5
J: TRBJ1-4
size: .
DNA: TGTGCCAGCAGTTTCGAAGGTCTTAGTAGGGAAAAACTGTTTTTT
CDR3: CASSFEGLSREKLFF

D: TRBD2
V: TRBV10-3
J: TRBJ2-7
size: .
DNA: TGTGCCATCTCGGGGGGAAACTACGAGCAGTACTTC
CDR3: CAISGGNYEQYF

D: .
V: TRBV11-2
J: TRBJ2-3
size: .
DNA: TGTGCCAGCAGCTTAGTTCGAGGAGATACGCAGTATTTT
CDR3: CASSLVRGDTQYF

D: .
V: TRBV27
J: TRBJ2-3
size: .
DNA: TGTGCCAGCCGGGGGAGGGGGAGAGATACGCAGTATTTT
CDR3: CASRGRGRDTQYF

D: TRBD2
V: TRBV4-3
J: TRBJ2-5
size: .
DNA: TGCGCCAGCAGCCAAAGGGGACTAGCGGGAGGGCCGGTGGAGACCCAGTACTTC
CDR3: CASSQRGLAGGPVETQYF

D: .
V: TRBV9
J: TRBJ1-1
size: .
DNA: TGTGCCAGCACTTTAGGAGGGGCGAGCACTGAAGCTTTCTTT
CDR3: CASTLGGASTEAFF

D: .
V: TRBV19
J: TRBJ1-5
size: .
DNA: TGTGCCAGTAGTATCGGTTGGTTTCAGCCCCAGCATTTT
CDR3: CASSIGWFQPQHF

D: TRBD2
V: TRBV4-3
J: TRBJ2-1
size: .
DNA: TGCGCCAGCAGCCAACTCCCGGCTAGCGGGAACAATGAGCAGTTCTTC
CDR3: CASSQLPASGNNEQFF

D: .
V: TRBV6-1
J: TRBJ1-1
size: .
DNA: TGTGCCAGCAGTGAACGGGGGGTTGGGGACACTGAAGCTTTCTTT
CDR3: CASSERGVGDTEAFF

D: .
V: TRBV19
J: TRBJ2-3
size: few
DNA: TGTGCCAGTAGAAGACAGGATCCAGATACGCAGTATTTT
CDR3: CASRRQDPDTQYF

D: .
V: TRBV6-6
J: TRBJ1-1
size: .
DNA: TGTGCCAGCGGGATCGACATCTACCCTCCTGAAGCTTTCTTT
CDR3: CASGIDIYPPEAFF

D: TRBD1
V: TRBV10-3
J: TRBJ2-7
size: .
DNA: TGTGCCATCAGTGAACGACAGGGGTCCTACGAGCAGTACTTC
CDR3: CAISERQGSYEQYF

D: .
V: TRBV5-1
J: TRBJ2-1
size: .
DNA: TGCGCCAGCAGCTTGCCAGGGATGAATGAGCAGTTCTTC
CDR3: CASSLPGMNEQFF

D: .
V: TRBV30
J: TRBJ1-2
size: .
DNA: TGTGCCTGGAGTGTAAGTCTGGTAAATAACTATGGCTACACCTTC
CDR3: CAWSVSLVNNYGYTF

D: TRBD1
V: TRBV10-3
J: TRBJ2-1
size: .
DNA: TGTGCCATCAGTGAGTCGGGGACAGGACGCGATGAGCAGTTCTTC
CDR3: CAISESGTGRDEQFF

D: .
V: TRBV4-1
J: TRBJ2-1
size: .
DNA: TGCGCCAGCAGCCAAGCTAGCCTCGTAGGTGAGCAGTTCTTC
CDR3: CASSQASLVGEQFF

D: TRBD2
V: TRBV27
J: TRBJ2-3
size: .
DNA: TGTGCCAGCAGTCCCGGACTAGCGGGGGGCCTTAGCACAGATACGCAGTATTTT
CDR3: CASSPGLAGGLSTDTQYF

D: .
V: TRBV11-2
J: TRBJ2-7
size: .
DNA: TGTGCCAGCAGCCTCACGGCCGACTACGAGCAGTACTTC
CDR3: CASSLTADYEQYF

D: .
V: TRBV19
J: TRBJ1-1
size: .
DNA: TGTGCCAGTAGTCCAGGGTACGAAGCTTTCTTT
CDR3: CASSPGYEAFF

D: .
V: TRBV19
J: TRBJ1-2
size: .
DNA: TGTGCCAGTAAGATTCGGCAGGGGTACTATGGCTACACCTTC
CDR3: CASKIRQGYYGYTF

D: .
V: TRBV5-1
J: TRBJ2-7
size: .
DNA: TGCGCCAGCAGCTGGACAGTACTCTACGAGCAGTACTTC
CDR3: CASSWTVLYEQYF

D: .
V: TRBV10-3
J: TRBJ2-2
size: once
DNA: TGTGCCATCAGTGAAAAGGGTCCTAACACCGGGGAGCTGTTTTTT
CDR3: CAISEKGPNTGELFF

D: .
V: TRBV6-6
J: TRBJ2-3
size: few
DNA: TGTGCCAGCAGTTACTCCGCTAGCACAGATACGCAGTATTTT
CDR3: CASSYSASTDTQYF

D: TRBD1
V: TRBV7-3
J: TRBJ2-1
size: few
DNA: TGTGCCAGCAGCTTTCGGGGTGGAGGGACAGGGGCCAATGAGCAGTTCTTC
CDR3: CASSFRGGGTGANEQFF

D: .
V: TRBV5-1
J: TRBJ2-3
size: .
DNA: TGCGCCAGCAGCCGAGGTCCGACAACAGATACGCAGTATTTT
CDR3: CASSRGPTTDTQYF

D: TRBD2
V: TRBV7-9
J: TRBJ2-3
size: .
DNA: TGTGCCAGCAGCTTAGGGCGGGGGGGCGATGCAGATACGCAGTATTTT
CDR3: CASSLGRGGDADTQYF

D: .
V: TRBV11-3
J: TRBJ1-5
size: .
DNA: TGTGCCCCTCCGGGCCGCCTGGGGGGGACCTATAGCAATCAGCCCCAGCATTTT
CDR3: CAPPGRLGGTYSNQPQHF

D: .
V: TRBV4-2
J: TRBJ2-7
size: .
DNA: TGTGCCAGCAGCCAACCGGCCGACAGTATCTACGAGCAGTACTTC
CDR3: CASSQPADSIYEQYF

D: .
V: TRBV9
J: TRBJ2-5
size: .
DNA: TGTGCCAGCAGCGGCCCCTCCGGGACTCTGGGTAAAGAGACCCAGTACTTC
CDR3: CASSGPSGTLGKETQYF